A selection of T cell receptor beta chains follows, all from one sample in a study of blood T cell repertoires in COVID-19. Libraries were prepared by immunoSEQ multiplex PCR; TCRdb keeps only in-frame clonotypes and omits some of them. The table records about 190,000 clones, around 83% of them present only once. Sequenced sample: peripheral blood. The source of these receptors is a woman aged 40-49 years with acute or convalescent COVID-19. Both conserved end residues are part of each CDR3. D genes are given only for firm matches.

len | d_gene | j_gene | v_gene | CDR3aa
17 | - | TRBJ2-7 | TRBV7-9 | CASSLEDGYSFSYEQYF
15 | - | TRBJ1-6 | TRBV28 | CASSLVRGYNSPLHF
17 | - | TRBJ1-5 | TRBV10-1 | CASSDWPLGGNNQPQHF
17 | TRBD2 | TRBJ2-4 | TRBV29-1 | CSVEDRMLAGGRDIQYF
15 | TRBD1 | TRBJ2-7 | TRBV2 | CASSVPTGGLAEQYF
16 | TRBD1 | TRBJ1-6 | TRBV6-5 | CASSYSGTESHSPLHF
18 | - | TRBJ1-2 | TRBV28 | CASSSRSFGGTFNYGYTF
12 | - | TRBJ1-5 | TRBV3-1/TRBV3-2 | CASSQQGRPQHF
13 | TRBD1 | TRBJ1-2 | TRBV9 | CASSAGTGYGYTF
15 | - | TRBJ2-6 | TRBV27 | CASSFQGSGANVLTF
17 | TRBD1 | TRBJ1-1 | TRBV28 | CASSWSWEDRENTEAFF
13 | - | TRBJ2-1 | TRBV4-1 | CASSQDVVVQLLF
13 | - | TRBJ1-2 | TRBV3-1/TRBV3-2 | CASSPQDSYGYTF
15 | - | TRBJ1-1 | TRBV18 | CASSLAKTGATEAFF
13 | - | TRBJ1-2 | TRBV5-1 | CASSLVPGDGYTF
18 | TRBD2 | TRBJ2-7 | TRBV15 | CATSRKGEGTRKNYEQYF
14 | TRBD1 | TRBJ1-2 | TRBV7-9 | CASSRQGNDYGYTF
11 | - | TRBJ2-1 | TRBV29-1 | CSLGRMNEQFF
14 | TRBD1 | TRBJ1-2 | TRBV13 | CASSLVRGPYGYTF
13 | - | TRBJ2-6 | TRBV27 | CASRYSGANVLTF
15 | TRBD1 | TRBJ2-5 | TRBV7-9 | CASSLTSTGPETQYF
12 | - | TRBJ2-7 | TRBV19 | CASSHRSYEQYF
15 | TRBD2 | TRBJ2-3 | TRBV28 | CAAGHGGGVTDTQYF
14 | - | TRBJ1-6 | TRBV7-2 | CASSLTELNSPLHF
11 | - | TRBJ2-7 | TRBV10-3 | CAISPGGEQYF
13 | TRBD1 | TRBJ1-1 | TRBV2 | CASSVGGLPEAFF
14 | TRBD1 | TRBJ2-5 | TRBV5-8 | CASSFDRVTETQYF
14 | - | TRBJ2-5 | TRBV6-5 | CASSLWDKRETQYF
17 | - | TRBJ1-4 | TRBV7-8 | CASSEMVGQGRNEKLFF
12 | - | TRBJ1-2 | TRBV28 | CAAGASHYGYTF
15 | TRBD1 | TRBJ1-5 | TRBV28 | CASSLGTGGNQPQHF
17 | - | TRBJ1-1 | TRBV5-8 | CASSLGAGGYMNTEAFF
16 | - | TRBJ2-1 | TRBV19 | CASSISSASSYNEQFF
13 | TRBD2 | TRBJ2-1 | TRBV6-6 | CASRLAGGGEQFF
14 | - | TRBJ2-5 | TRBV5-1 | CASSVGGARETQYF
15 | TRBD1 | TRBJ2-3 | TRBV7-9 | CASSSGQRRTDTQYF
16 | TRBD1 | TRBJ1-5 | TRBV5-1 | CASSLGGTGGNQPQHF
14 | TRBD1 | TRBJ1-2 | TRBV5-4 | CASSLASGTGGYTF
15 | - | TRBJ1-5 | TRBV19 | CASSIGGNSNQPQHF
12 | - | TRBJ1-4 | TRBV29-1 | CSVGAGAEKLFF
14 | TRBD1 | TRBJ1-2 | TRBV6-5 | CASRRIGTGAGYTF
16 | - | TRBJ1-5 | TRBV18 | CASSPQQVISNQPQHF
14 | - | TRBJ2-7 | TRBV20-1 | CSASRTARVYEQYF